Shown below are 30 T cell receptor beta chains from a single sample sequenced in a study of T cell repertoires in cytomegalovirus infection. TCRdb reprocessed the reads via MiXCR and lists one record per CDR3 protein. Among roughly 720,000 distinct CDR3 sequences listed, approximately 34% were seen once. The specimen sequenced was PBMCs. These receptor sequences come from a human donor in good health (CMV status not recorded). Some clones in this sample may be carry-over from other donors' samples.

This clonotype was counted between two and nine times. The genes are TRBV30 and TRBJ2-3, with a tentative D call TRBD1 (7 bases). Germline V lookup: CDR1 GTSNPN, CDR2 SVGIG (reference sequence). This CDR3 is built from 15 residues. V lost 4 bases, J lost 4 bases, and 18 bases lay in between. The CDR3 region has the DNA TGTGCCTGGACCGCGGGACAGCTCAGGGCAGATACGCAGTATTTT. Protein product: CAWTAGQLRADTQYF.

The genes are TRBV28 and TRBJ1-5; D might be TRBD1 (5 bases). The V gene's germline CDR1 is MDHEN and CDR2 SYDVKM. V was shortened by 10 bases and J by 6 bases, with 13 bases between the two germline ends. This CDR3 is 12 amino acids long. The CDR3 loop reads CATGPGGQPQHF. Written as DNA, the CDR3 is TGTGCCACCGGACCGGGGGGTCAGCCCCAGCATTTT.

J is TRBJ2-5 and V is TRBV27, with 9 bases that match TRBD1. Germline trimming cut 2 bases from V and 1 base from J; bases unmatched to any gene: 8. The CDR3 has 17 residues. Looked up from germline, CDR1 is MNHEY and CDR2 is SMNVEV (reference sequence). The CDR3 sequence is CASSLGTGGPSQETQYF. The CDR3 nucleotides read TGTGCCAGCAGTTTAGGTACAGGGGGCCCGAGCCAAGAGACCCAGTACTTC.

This clonotype has at least ten counts. This chain connects TRBV7-2 to TRBJ2-6; 8 bases fit TRBD1. The CDR3 spans 17 residues. Germline V gene sequence: CDR1 SGHTA, CDR2 FQGNSA. With V trimmed by 5 bases and J by 3 bases, 9 bases remained unmatched. CDR3 sequence reads: CASSPQGARGGANVLTF. CDR3 nucleotide sequence: TGTGCCAGCAGCCCTCAGGGGGCTCGGGGTGGGGCCAACGTCCTGACTTTC.

V gene TRBV7-8 combines with J gene TRBJ2-2, with 9 nucleotides matching TRBD2. Germline CDR1 reads SGHVS; CDR2 reads FQNEAQ. Germline trimming cut 0 bases from V and 0 bases from J; bases unmatched to any gene: 17. The CDR3 runs 22 residues. The CDR3 region is CASSLARAWNSGGPTNTGELFF. CDR3 nucleotide sequence: TGTGCCAGCAGCTTAGCGAGGGCTTGGAATAGCGGGGGCCCTACGAACACCGGGGAGCTGTTTTTT.

The rearrangement joins TRBV5-4 to TRBJ2-2, with TRBD1 matching 7 bases. Germline values: CDR1 SGHNT, CDR2 YYREEE (reference sequence). CDR3 length: 15 amino acids. V lost 4 bases to trimming and J lost 5 bases; unmatched junction nucleotides: 8. The chain's CDR3 is CASSEGQRGTGELFF. CDR3 nucleotides: TGTGCCAGCAGCGAGGGACAGCGAGGGACCGGGGAGCTGTTTTTT.

The chain uses TRBV20-1 and TRBJ2-3, with unresolved D. The ends were cut back, 1 base at V and 2 bases at J, with 7 bases in the middle. The CDR3 has 13 amino acids. CDR1 and CDR2 (germline): DFQATT, SNEGSKA (reference sequence). CDR3 loop: CSARVWDTDTQYF. Written as DNA, the CDR3 is TGCAGTGCTAGAGTCTGGGACACAGATACGCAGTATTTT.

The chain carries TRBV7-6 and TRBJ1-4; D remains unclear. The CDR3 is made up of 13 amino acids. V was cut by 2 bases and J by 7 bases, with 8 bases left in between. Germline lookup yields CDR1 SGHVS and CDR2 FNYEAQ. CDR3 in DNA: TGTGCCAGCAGCTTACATAGTGGTGAAAAACTGTTTTTT. It translates to CASSLHSGEKLFF.

Details on this clonotype: The CDR3 ends on some other residue instead of the conserved phenylalanine or tryptophan, so this is likely a read error. This chain joins TRBV7-2 and TRBJ2-2; the D is unclear. V gave up 1 base and J gave up 4 bases, with 10 bases separating them. Germline-derived CDR1 and CDR2 are SGHTA and FQGNSA. This CDR3 comprises 15 residues. In DNA form, the CDR3 reads TGTGCCAGCAGCTTAGTTGGGTTTGGCACCGGGGAGCTGTTTTTG. Translated, it gives CASSLVGFGTGELFL.

This clonotype was seen ten or more times. This chain connects TRBV7-9 to TRBJ2-2; the match to TRBD2 covers 8 bases. The V gene's germline CDR1 is SEHNR and CDR2 FQNEAQ (reference sequence). This CDR3 has 14 amino acids. Trimming cost V 5 bases and J 6 bases; bases outside gene matches: 5. As DNA, the CDR3 is TGTGCCAGCAGCACCAGCGGGAGTGCCGGGGAGCTGTTTTTT. It encodes CASSTSGSAGELFF.

As regards this clonotype: In this CDR3 the conserved last residue, phenylalanine or tryptophan, is missing, so a read error is likely. The rearrangement uses TRBV12-3 or TRBV12-4 and TRBJ1-5, with D tentatively TRBD1 (6 bases). CDR3 length: 16 residues. As DNA, the CDR3 is TGTGCAAGCAGTTTTGGGGGCAGGGGTTTAGATCAGCCCCAGCATTGT. It encodes CASSFGGRGLDQPQHC.

The rearrangement uses TRBV4-2 and TRBJ2-1; 8 bases agree with TRBD1. Germline V gene lookup returns CDR1 LGHNA and CDR2 YNFKEQ. The ends lost 1 base at V and 13 bases at J; junction bases unmatched: 3. The CDR3 length is 12 residues. The CDR3 loop is CASSQVQGGQFF. In nucleotides, the CDR3 is TGTGCCAGCAGCCAAGTACAGGGGGGACAGTTCTTC.

The chain couples TRBV20-1 to TRBJ2-1; D gene unclear. This CDR3 comprises 13 residues. Trimming stripped 5 bases from V and 0 bases from J, with 8 bases between. CDR1 and CDR2 (germline): DFQATT, SNEGSKA (reference sequence). In DNA, the CDR3 is TGCAGTGCTGACCGAGGCTCCTACAATGAGCAGTTCTTC. As protein: CSADRGSYNEQFF.

The sample holds a few counts of this clonotype. The chain combines TRBV12-3 or TRBV12-4 with TRBJ2-7; D gene unclear. The CDR3 totals 12 residues. V lost 5 bases and J 4 bases, leaving 9 bases between the germline ends. CDR3 nucleotides: TGTGCCAGCAGTCGACGGTTTTACGAGCAGTACTTC. It encodes CASSRRFYEQYF.

The chain combines TRBV5-1 with TRBJ2-5; no reliable D call. The V gene's germline CDR1 is SGHRS and CDR2 YFSETQ. The V end was cut by 2 bases, the J end by 3 bases, with 14 bases between. This CDR3 is 15 amino acids long. This CDR3 is CASSFRRIKEETQYF. The CDR3, as DNA: TGCGCCAGCAGCTTCCGACGTATAAAGGAAGAGACCCAGTACTTC.

The genes are TRBV10-3 and TRBJ2-1; 7 bases line up with TRBD1. Germline V lookup: CDR1 ENHRY, CDR2 SYGVKD. V lost 4 bases to trimming and J lost 9 bases; unmatched junction nucleotides: 9. CDR3 length: 14 residues. The CDR3 here is CAISAPGQEGEQFF. The CDR3 DNA follows: TGTGCCATCAGTGCCCCCGGACAGGAAGGTGAGCAGTTCTTC.

This clonotype was seen once. V usage is TRBV6-6 and J usage is TRBJ2-2; the D gene is possibly TRBD1 (7 bases). The CDR3 loop spans 15 amino acids. The germline CDR1 and CDR2 sequences are MNHNY and SVGAGI (reference sequence). The V end was cut by 6 bases, the J end by 7 bases, with 18 bases between. CDR3 in amino acids: CASRPGGRDLGELFF. The CDR3 DNA sequence: TGTGCCAGCAGGCCAGGGGGGCGAGACCTCGGGGAGCTGTTTTTT.

This clonotype was observed a few times. V gene TRBV2 combines with J gene TRBJ2-4; 9 nucleotides agree with TRBD1. V trimming: 2 bases; J trimming: 6 bases; junction bases outside the gene matches: 11. The germline V gene encodes CDR1 SNHLY and CDR2 FYNNEI. This CDR3 contains 17 residues. The CDR3 DNA reads TGTGCCAGCAGTGAACCCTTCGTGGGACAGGGAGGAAACATTCAGTACTTC. Its translation is CASSEPFVGQGGNIQYF.

This clonotype was detected a few times. J is TRBJ2-5 and V is TRBV5-4; D remains unclear. Germline-derived CDR1 and CDR2 are SGHNT and YYREEE (reference sequence). This CDR3 is 15 amino acids long. V lost 1 base and J lost 4, with 14 bases in between. The CDR3 region is CASSLSSFGGETQYF. The CDR3 DNA sequence: TGTGCCAGCAGCTTGTCAAGCTTTGGTGGAGAGACCCAGTACTTC.

This chain's CDR3 is CASSADGREGYTF. CDR3 DNA: TGTGCCAGCAGCGCGGACGGAAGAGAGGGCTACACCTTC. The rearrangement links TRBV5-4 to TRBJ1-2; D remains ambiguous. The CDR3 sequence is 13 residues long. V was pared by 4 bases and J by 8 bases, with 15 bases between. Per the germline V gene, CDR1 is SGHNT and CDR2 is YYREEE (reference sequence). Combining the CDR3 with reference TRBV5-4 and TRBJ1-2 gives the whole variable domain ETGVTQSPTHLIKTRGQQVTLRCSSQSGHNTVSWYQQALGQGPQFIFQYYREEENGRGNFPPRFSGLQFPNYSSELNVNALELDDSALYLCASSADGREGYTFGSGTRLTVV.

This chain connects TRBV29-1 to TRBJ2-7; D assignment may be TRBD1 or TRBD2 (5 bases each). The V gene lost 7 bases and the J gene lost 2 bases, with 12 bases spanning the gap. Germline CDR1 and CDR2: SQVTM and ANQGSEA. The CDR3 runs 12 residues. The CDR3 spells CSGGVGPYEQYF. CDR3 bases: TGCAGCGGAGGGGTCGGACCCTACGAGCAGTACTTC.

On this clonotype: Lacking the conserved final phenylalanine or tryptophan, this CDR3 likely reflects a read error. The chain couples TRBV7-8 to TRBJ2-1; D gene uncertain. The CDR3 has 13 residues. Germline CDR1 and CDR2: SGHVS and FQNEAQ. As DNA, the CDR3 is TGTGCAAGCAGCTTAAACAACTACAATGATCAGTTCGTC. It codes for CASSLNNYNDQFV.

The gene calls are TRBV24-1 and TRBJ2-2; a possible D gene is TRBD2 (5 bases). Germline-derived CDR1 and CDR2 are KGHDR and SFDVKD. V lost 11 bases to trimming and J lost 6 bases, with 12 bases between them. The CDR3 runs 12 residues. The CDR3 sequence: CASLGEAGELFF. CDR3 DNA: TGTGCCAGCCTGGGAGAGGCCGGGGAGCTGTTTTTT.

Comment on this clonotype: A junction end diverges from the germline sequence, so it may reflect a read error. The rearrangement joins TRBV19 to TRBJ2-3; the D is unclear. Germline lookup yields CDR1 LNHDA and CDR2 SQIVND (reference sequence). This CDR3 region has 14 residues. Written as DNA, the CDR3 is TGTGCCATTAGTTTTTCCACCACCACAGATACGCAGTATTTT. It yields the protein CAISFSTTTDTQYF. The full variable domain, in which reference TRBV19 and TRBJ2-3 provide the parts outside the CDR3, is DGGITQSPKYLFRKEGQNVTLSCEQNLNHDAMYWYRQDPGQGLRLIYYSQIVNDFQKGDIAEGYSVSREKKESFPLTVTSAQKNPTAFYLCAISFSTTTDTQYFGPGTRLTVL.

This clonotype was seen a handful of times. The chain links TRBV6-6 to TRBJ1-2; 9 bases line up with TRBD1. The CDR3 is 16 residues long. Germline V gene data show CDR1 as MNHNY and CDR2 as SVGAGI (reference sequence). The V segment lost 2 bases and the J segment 3 bases; nucleotides outside the gene matches: 7. The CDR3 nucleotides are TGTGCCAGCAGTTACCCACAGGGGGCTGCGTACTATGGCTACACCTTC. Its translation: CASSYPQGAAYYGYTF.

This CDR3 is CASSGRQGEAFF. The CDR3 DNA is TGTGCCAGCAGCGGGCGACAGGGCGAAGCTTTCTTT. The V and J genes are TRBV9 and TRBJ1-1; 7 bases fit TRBD1. In germline, CDR1 is SGDLS, CDR2 YYNGEE. V gave up 3 bases and J gave up 8 bases; unmatched junction bases: 4. CDR3 length: 12 residues.

This clonotype was seen a few times. This rearrangement joins TRBV4-1 to TRBJ2-1; the D gene is possibly TRBD1 (5 bases). The germline gives CDR1 MGHRA, CDR2 YSYEKL. The CDR3 is made up of 14 amino acids. V shed 1 base and J shed 6 bases, with 10 bases lying between them. The CDR3 sequence: CASSQGEQGNEQFF. The CDR3 nucleotides are TGCGCCAGCAGCCAAGGCGAGCAGGGCAATGAGCAGTTCTTC.

The genes are TRBV20-1 and TRBJ2-5; the D is unclear. CDR1 is DFQATT, CDR2 SNEGSKA, per germline (reference sequence). CDR3 length: 14 amino acids. Trimming left V 2 bases short and J 1 base short, with 11 bases between. Written as DNA, the CDR3 is TGCAGTGCTAGATACACACAAGCCCAAGAGACCCAGTACTTC. Translating gives CSARYTQAQETQYF.

This clonotype has a handful of counts. This chain joins TRBV7-8 and TRBJ2-2; no definite D call. CDR3 size: 15 residues. Germline loops: CDR1 SGHVS, CDR2 FQNEAQ. Trimming took off 4 bases at V and 5 bases at J, with 14 bases between the two ends. The CDR3 is CASSSSIGWTGELFF. DNA of the CDR3: TGTGCCAGCAGCTCCTCGATAGGTTGGACCGGGGAGCTGTTTTTT.

This clonotype was seen at least ten times. The rearrangement uses TRBV19 and TRBJ2-7; D might be TRBD1 (8 bases). The CDR3 length is 15 residues. The germline V gene has CDR1 LNHDA and CDR2 SQIVND (reference sequence). V lost 5 bases to trimming and J lost 7 bases, with 21 bases between them. The DNA of the CDR3 is TGTGCCAGTAGTCCCCCGGACAGGGCGGGGGAAGAGCAGTACTTC. Translation gives CASSPPDRAGEEQYF.